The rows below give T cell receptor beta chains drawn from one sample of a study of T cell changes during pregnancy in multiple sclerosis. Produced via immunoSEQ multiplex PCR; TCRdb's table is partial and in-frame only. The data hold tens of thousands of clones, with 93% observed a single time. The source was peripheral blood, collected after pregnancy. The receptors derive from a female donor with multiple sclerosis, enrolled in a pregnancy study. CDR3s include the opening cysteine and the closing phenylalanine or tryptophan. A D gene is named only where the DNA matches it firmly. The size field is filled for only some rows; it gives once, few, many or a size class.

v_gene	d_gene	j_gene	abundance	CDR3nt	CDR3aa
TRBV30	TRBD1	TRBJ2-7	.	TGTGCCTGGAGTTTAGGGACAGGGGCTTTGGAGCAGTACTTC	CAWSLGTGALEQYF
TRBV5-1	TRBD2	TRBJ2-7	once	TGCGCCAGTACCTCGAATGGACTAGCGAGAAACTACGAGCAGTACTTC	CASTSNGLARNYEQYF
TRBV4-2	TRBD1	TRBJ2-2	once	TGTGCCAGCAGCCAAGGACAGGGCGATTACACCGGGGAGCTGTTTTTT	CASSQGQGDYTGELFF
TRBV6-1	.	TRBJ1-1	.	TGTGCCAGCAGTCAAATAGGGGGGGGGAACACTGAAGCTTTCTTT	CASSQIGGGNTEAFF
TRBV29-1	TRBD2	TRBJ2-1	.	TGCAGCGTGGGAGTGGGACTAGCAATTTACAATGAGCAGTTCTTC	CSVGVGLAIYNEQFF
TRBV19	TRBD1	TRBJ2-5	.	TGTGCCAGTAGTCGGGACAGGACCCAGGGGAAGGCCCAGTACTTC	CASSRDRTQGKAQYF
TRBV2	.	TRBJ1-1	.	TGTGCCAGCGCAGGGTCCCCCAGGAGCGCCACTGAAGCTTTCTTT	CASAGSPRSATEAFF
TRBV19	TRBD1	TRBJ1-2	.	TGTGCCAGCCGGACAGGGACCTACGGCTACACCTTC	CASRTGTYGYTF
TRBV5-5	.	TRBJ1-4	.	TGTGCCAGCAGCCTCCAAACAGGGACTAATGAAAAACTGTTTTTT	CASSLQTGTNEKLFF
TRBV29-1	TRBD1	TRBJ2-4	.	TGCAGCGTTGAAGATCGTTCGGGACAGGGGAGGTTCATTCAGTACTTC	CSVEDRSGQGRFIQYF
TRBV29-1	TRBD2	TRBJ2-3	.	TGCAGCGTTGAGGGCCCCTTTGGAGCGGGAAACACAGATACGCAGTATTTT	CSVEGPFGAGNTDTQYF
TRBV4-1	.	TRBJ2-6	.	TGCGCCAGCAGCAAGGGAGGAGGGAGCTCTGGGGCCAACGTCCTGACTTTC	CASSKGGGSSGANVLTF
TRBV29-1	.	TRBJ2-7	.	TGCAGCGTTGAAGACCCTCAGGAGGGCTCCGAGCAGTACTTC	CSVEDPQEGSEQYF
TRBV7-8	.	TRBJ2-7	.	TGTGCCAGCAGCACCCGGACAGCGACCTACGAGCAGTACTTC	CASSTRTATYEQYF
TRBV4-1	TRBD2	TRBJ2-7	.	TGCGCCAGCAGCCAACTAGCGGGAGGGCCCTACGAGCAGTACTTC	CASSQLAGGPYEQYF
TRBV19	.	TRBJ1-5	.	TGTGCCAGTAGTATCGGGAGGTCGGTACAGCCAAATCAGCCCCAGCATTTT	CASSIGRSVQPNQPQHF